Detailed here is one T cell receptor (beta chain). The sample comes from a study of blood T cell repertoires in COVID-19. As for the study in general: Whether acute or convalescent, the COVID-19 samples came from the United States, Italy and Spain.

Adults between about 18 and 89 years of age took part from fewer than 30 US areas. Participants' own reports of clinical history determined their cohort assignment. Produced via immunoSEQ multiplex PCR; TCRdb's table is partial and in-frame only. The sample shows approximately 170,000 clones, around four fifths of them seen only once. The CDR3 has 14 amino acids. The germline gives CDR1 MNHEY, CDR2 SVGAGI. Trimming took 6 bases from V and 9 from J, leaving 18 bases between them. This receptor was identified in a woman between 50 and 59 years old who had recovered from COVID-19. This chain connects TRBV6-5 to TRBJ1-5; a possible D gene is TRBD1 (6 bases). Source material: PBMCs or T cells enriched from blood (not recorded which). CDR3 DNA: TGTGCCAGCAGGTCAAACAGGGACCGAGGGCCCCAGCATTTT. This codes for CASRSNRDRGPQHF.